This T cell receptor (beta chain) emerged from a study of blood T cell repertoires in COVID-19. Background on the study: Sample material is recorded as cDNA or gDNA derived from T cells, B-cell-depleted T cells, or PBMCs.

The J segment lost 8 bases and the V segment lost 5 bases, leaving 4 bases of the junction unmatched. The CDR3 has 13 amino acids. Germline CDR1 and CDR2: SGHVS and FQNEAQ. As processed by the authors: The authors estimated nucleated cell counts from reference gene primer amplification. Clones were read by immunoSEQ multiplex PCR, and TCRdb kept only the in-frame ones, dropping some. That table gives V, J and clone size, and the DNA gave D and trimming. The repertoire has tens of thousands of clones, about nine tenths of them found once; the top ten carry approximately 8%. The chain combines TRBV7-8 with TRBJ1-2; TRBD1 agrees at 11 bases. The TCR originated in a man aged 60 to 69 with active COVID-19. The source material was peripheral blood. CDR3 nucleotide sequence: TGTGCCAGCAGCCCCCGGACAGGGGGCGGCTACACCTTC. This sequence encodes CASSPRTGGGYTF.